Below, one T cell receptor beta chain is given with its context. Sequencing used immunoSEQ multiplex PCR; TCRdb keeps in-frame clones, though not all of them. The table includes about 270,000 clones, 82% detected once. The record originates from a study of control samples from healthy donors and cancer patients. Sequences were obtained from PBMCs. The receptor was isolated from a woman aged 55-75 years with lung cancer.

This CDR3 reads CASSFWDRGFAEAFF. The CDR3 nucleotides read TGTGCCAGCAGCTTCTGGGACAGGGGATTCGCTGAAGCTTTCTTT. This sequence joins TRBV7-9 and TRBJ1-1, with 10 bases that match TRBD1. This CDR3 region has 15 residues. Germline CDR1 SEHNR, CDR2 FQNEAQ (reference sequence). With 3 bases clipped from V and 6 bases from J, the junction kept 7 bases outside the gene matches.